The clone carrying this T cell receptor (beta chain) was counted between two and nine times. Its specificity is not known. The data belong to a study of response to subunit inactivated influenza vaccine. Overall study results and limits: With each seasonal influenza vaccination, the authors suggested, few new T cells are recruited.

MiXCR was run by TCRdb on the RT-PCR reads, yielding one entry per CDR3 protein. The table lists some 800,000 distinct CDR3 sequences, around 20% of them singletons, with more than 8.5% in the top ten. The CDR3 has 13 amino acids. Germline V gene sequence: CDR1 SGHTA, CDR2 FQGNSA. Trimming removed 5 bases from V and 4 bases from J, with 11 bases in between. Here the sequenced sample was PBMCs from blood, taken around 5 days after vaccination. The genes are TRBV7-2 and TRBJ2-5; maybe TRBD2 (6 bases). This TCR was recovered from a man in his forties or fifties who received an inactivated influenza vaccine. The CDR3 DNA sequence: TGTGCCAGCAGCCCGGACTATCTAGAGACCCAGTACTTC. Translation: CASSPDYLETQYF. Complete variable domain (other parts from reference TRBV7-2 and TRBJ2-5): GAGVSQSPSNKVTEKGKDVELRCDPISGHTALYWYRQSLGQGLEFLIYFQGNSAPDKSGLPSDRFSAERTGGSVSTLTIQRTQQEDSAVYLCASSPDYLETQYFGPGTRLLVL.